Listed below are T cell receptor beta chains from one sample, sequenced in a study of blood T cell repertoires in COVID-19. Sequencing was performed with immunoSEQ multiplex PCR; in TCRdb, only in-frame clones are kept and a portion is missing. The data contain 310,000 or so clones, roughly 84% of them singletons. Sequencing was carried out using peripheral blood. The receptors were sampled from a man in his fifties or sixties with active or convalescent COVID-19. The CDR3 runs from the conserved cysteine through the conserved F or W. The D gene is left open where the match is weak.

CDR3aa: CASSFQGSYGYTF; d_gene: .; len: 13; j_gene: TRBJ1-2; v_gene: TRBV12-3/TRBV12-4
CDR3aa: CASSAPGLNTEAFF; d_gene: .; len: 14; j_gene: TRBJ1-1; v_gene: TRBV6-5
CDR3aa: CASSTGGSDIQYF; d_gene: TRBD1; len: 13; j_gene: TRBJ2-4; v_gene: TRBV2
CDR3aa: CASSQTGEIQETQYF; d_gene: TRBD1; len: 15; j_gene: TRBJ2-5; v_gene: TRBV5-1
CDR3aa: CASGGGTSGRWAQYF; d_gene: TRBD2; len: 15; j_gene: TRBJ2-5; v_gene: TRBV28
CDR3aa: CASSLAGPNTEAFF; d_gene: .; len: 14; j_gene: TRBJ1-1; v_gene: TRBV5-1
CDR3aa: CASSQRGLSYNEQFF; d_gene: .; len: 15; j_gene: TRBJ2-1; v_gene: TRBV3-1/TRBV3-2
CDR3aa: CASSPPNHQGAGYTF; d_gene: .; len: 15; j_gene: TRBJ1-2; v_gene: TRBV18
CDR3aa: CASSLNRASEQYF; d_gene: .; len: 13; j_gene: TRBJ2-7; v_gene: TRBV27
CDR3aa: CASSGRGSSYNSPLHF; d_gene: TRBD1; len: 16; j_gene: TRBJ1-6; v_gene: TRBV19